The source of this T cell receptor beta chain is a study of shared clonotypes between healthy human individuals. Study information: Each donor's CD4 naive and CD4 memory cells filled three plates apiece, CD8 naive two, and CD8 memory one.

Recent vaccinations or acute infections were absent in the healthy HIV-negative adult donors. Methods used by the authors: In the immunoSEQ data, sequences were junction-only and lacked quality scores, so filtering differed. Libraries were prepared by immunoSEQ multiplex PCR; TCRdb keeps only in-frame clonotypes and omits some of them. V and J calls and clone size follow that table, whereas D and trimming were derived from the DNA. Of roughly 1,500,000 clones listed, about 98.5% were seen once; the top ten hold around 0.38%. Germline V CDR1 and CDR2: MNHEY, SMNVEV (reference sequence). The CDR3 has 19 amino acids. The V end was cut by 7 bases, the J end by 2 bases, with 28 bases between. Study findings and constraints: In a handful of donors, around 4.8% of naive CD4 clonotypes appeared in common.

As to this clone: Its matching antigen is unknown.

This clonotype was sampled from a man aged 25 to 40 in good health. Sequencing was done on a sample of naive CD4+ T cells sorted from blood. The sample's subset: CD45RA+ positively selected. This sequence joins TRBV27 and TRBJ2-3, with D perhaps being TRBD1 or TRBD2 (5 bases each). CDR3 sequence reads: CASTNHAMTAEKFTDTQYF. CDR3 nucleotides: TGTGCCAGCACAAACCACGCCATGACAGCGGAAAAATTCACAGATACGCAGTATTTT.